These T cell receptor beta chains were read from a single sample in a study of cytomegalovirus exposure and HLA in healthy donors. Assay: immunoSEQ multiplex PCR; the TCRdb copy retains only in-frame clones and omits some. The sample lists roughly 100,000 clones, just under 80% seen once, with 1% to 1.5% in the top ten. The source material was PBMCs. These receptors came from a man younger than 40 in good health and CMV-seronegative. The conserved cysteine and the conserved F or W are not part of the CDR3 here. D genes are given only for firm matches.

d_call	v_call	cdr3_aa
-	TRBV10-3	AISESTGSSGNTIY
TRBD1	TRBV5-6	ASSLGRGLYEQY
-	TRBV9	ASSVVAEQNSPLH
-	TRBV28	ASRPLEEGPLDTEAF
TRBD1	TRBV5-1	ASSVGPQGTGNTIY
TRBD1	TRBV2	ASRKRTGQDQPQH
-	TRBV2	ASSGTAYEQY
TRBD1	TRBV27	ASSFRQGATEAF
-	TRBV27	ASGRGFNEQY
TRBD1	TRBV9	ASSVGQGAYEQY